The T cell receptor beta chain under discussion was sequenced for a study of blood T cell repertoires in COVID-19. Study in general: Italy, Spain and the United States were the sources of the convalescent and acute COVID-19 samples. Sample material is recorded as cDNA or gDNA derived from T cells, B-cell-depleted T cells, or PBMCs.

This CDR3 contains 14 residues. Trimming removed 5 bases from V and 1 base from J; junction bases left unmatched: 4. CDR1 and CDR2 (germline): SGHNT, YENEEA. Per the study methods: Amplifying reference gene primers gave estimates of nucleated cell counts. The repertoire was sequenced with immunoSEQ multiplex PCR; TCRdb's copy has only in-frame clones and lacks some. V and J calls and clone size follow that table, whereas D and trimming were derived from the DNA. The repertoire consists of about 220,000 clones, with roughly 84% occurring once and the leading ten covering less than 6.5%. Input material: peripheral blood. The J gene is TRBJ1-1, the V gene TRBV11-3, with 7 bases aligning to TRBD1. The clonotype was recovered from a woman aged 60-75 years who had recovered from COVID-19. CDR3 DNA sequence: TGTGCCAGCAGCCGAACAGGGGAGAACACTGAAGCTTTCTTT. This gives the protein CASSRTGENTEAFF.